One sample yielded the 21 T cell receptor beta chains listed below, sequenced in a study of blood T cell repertoires in COVID-19 (dated by TCRdb to the early 2020s). Library generation was performed with the immunoSEQ multiplex PCR assay. Imported from immuneACCESS, the table was reduced by TCRdb to in-frame sequences with V and J called. These copies leave out some clones; in studies compared against another copy, an unresolved V gene accounts for under half, and the cause of the remainder is not known. The sample includes just under 45,000 clones, with 87% observed a single time. The top ten hold roughly 21% of the sample. The material sequenced was peripheral blood. Receptors originate from a woman aged 80 or over in a cohort sampled during active or convalescent COVID-19.

The chain recombines TRBV9 with TRBJ1-1; D is unresolved. Germline V gives CDR1 SGDLS, CDR2 YYNGEE. V lost 0 bases to trimming and J lost 1 base, with 13 bases between them. The CDR3 runs to 16 residues. The CDR3, as DNA: TGTGCCAGCAGCGTAGGGCCCCCTGGAGGGAACACTGAAGCTTTCTTT. This translates into CASSVGPPGGNTEAFF.

The chain is built from TRBV5-1 and TRBJ2-2; D is perhaps TRBD2 (6 bases). CDR3 length: 13 amino acids. The ends were cut back, 5 bases at V and 7 bases at J, with 12 bases in the middle. The V gene's germline CDR1 is SGHRS and CDR2 YFSETQ. CDR3 nucleotide sequence: TGCGCCAGCAGTGCTAGCGTTCACGGGGAGCTGTTTTTT. Translated: CASSASVHGELFF.

The chain employs TRBV5-4 and TRBJ2-3, with 13 bases identical to TRBD2. This CDR3 has 16 residues. Germline CDR1 reads SGHNT; CDR2 reads YYREEE (reference sequence). With 2 bases clipped from V and 2 bases from J, the junction kept 2 bases outside the gene matches. CDR3 sequence (DNA): TGTGCCAGCAGCTTACTAGCGGGGGGGCACACAGATACGCAGTATTTT. Encoded protein: CASSLLAGGHTDTQYF.

This chain uses TRBV7-6 with TRBJ2-5, with D maybe TRBD1 (6 bases). The germline V and J ends were trimmed by 4 bases and 0 bases, with 15 bases remaining between them. Per the germline V gene, CDR1 is SGHVS and CDR2 is FNYEAQ. The CDR3 consists of 16 residues. The CDR3: CASSSQGIGYQETQYF. In DNA form, the CDR3 reads TGTGCCAGCAGCTCCCAGGGGATAGGGTACCAAGAGACCCAGTACTTC.

The chain uses TRBV27 and TRBJ1-1, with D possibly matching TRBD1 (5 bases). The CDR3 length is 13 residues. Germline V CDR1 and CDR2: MNHEY, SMNVEV (reference sequence). V lost 7 bases and J lost 1, with 10 bases in between. The DNA for the CDR3 is TGTGCCAGCAAGGCCGGGGGGAACACTGAAGCTTTCTTT. Translation gives CASKAGGNTEAFF.

The gene calls are TRBV4-1 and TRBJ2-1; the D gene is possibly TRBD2 (6 bases). The germline CDR1 and CDR2 sequences are MGHRA and YSYEKL. V was trimmed by 1 base and J by 6 bases, leaving 13 bases between them. The CDR3 is 15 residues long. CDR3 sequence (DNA): TGCGCCAGCAGCCAAGTAGGGACTGGAATCAATGAGCAGTTCTTC. Its translation is CASSQVGTGINEQFF.

The V call is TRBV7-8, the J call TRBJ2-7, with 7 bases lining up with TRBD1. The CDR3 is 15 amino acids. V shed 1 base, J shed 5 bases, and the junction held 8 bases outside the gene matches. Germline loops: CDR1 SGHVS, CDR2 FQNEAQ. CDR3 sequence (DNA): TGTGCCAGCAGCTTAGATACAGGGGTTTTCCACGAGCAGTACTTC. Encoded protein: CASSLDTGVFHEQYF.

The DNA of the CDR3 is TGCGCCAGCAGCTTGGCAGGGAATCAAGAGACCCAGTACTTC. It is translated as CASSLAGNQETQYF. The V gene is TRBV5-1, the J gene TRBJ2-5; possibly TRBD1 for D (5 bases). Germline V gives CDR1 SGHRS, CDR2 YFSETQ. The V gene lost 0 bases and the J gene lost 2 bases, with 8 bases spanning the gap. This CDR3 comprises 14 residues.

The V gene is TRBV9, the J gene TRBJ1-1, with D possibly TRBD1 on 5 matching bases. V lost 0 bases to trimming and J lost 3 bases, with 12 bases between them. The CDR3 totals 15 residues. The germline V gene encodes CDR1 SGDLS and CDR2 YYNGEE. CDR3 region: CASSVDGGEDTEAFF. CDR3 coding DNA: TGTGCCAGCAGCGTAGATGGGGGGGAGGACACTGAAGCTTTCTTT. Full variable domain (missing parts from reference TRBV9 and TRBJ1-1): DSGVTQTPKHLITATGQRVTLRCSPRSGDLSVYWYQQSLDQGLQFLIQYYNGEERAKGNILERFSAQQFPDLHSELNLSSLELGDSALYFCASSVDGGEDTEAFFGQGTRLTVV.

The chain links TRBV7-8 to TRBJ2-1; 13 nucleotides align to TRBD2. This CDR3 is built from 16 residues. The V gene end was trimmed by 4 bases and the J gene end by 6 bases; junction bases not matched to a gene: 6. Germline assignment: CDR1 SGHVS and CDR2 FQNEAQ. CDR3 protein: CASSWTTSGGANEQFF. CDR3 DNA: TGTGCCAGCAGCTGGACCACTAGCGGGGGGGCCAATGAGCAGTTCTTC.

This clone was counted a few times. The chain recombines TRBV7-9 with TRBJ1-2, with unresolved D. The length of the CDR3 is 13 residues. CDR1 SEHNR and CDR2 FQNEAQ come from the germline V gene (reference sequence). Trimming shortened V by 3 bases and J by 1 base, and 6 bases separated the two germline ends. The CDR3 is CASSFDINYGYTF. The CDR3 DNA sequence: TGTGCCAGCAGCTTTGACATTAACTATGGCTACACCTTC.

The chain recombines TRBV29-1 with TRBJ2-4, with 7 bases matching TRBD1. The trim removed 4 bases at V and 1 base at J, leaving 1 base unmatched. The germline V gene has CDR1 SQVTM and CDR2 ANQGSEA. This CDR3 comprises 13 residues. The DNA of the CDR3 is TGCAGCGTTGTGACAGGGGCCAAAAACATTCAGTACTTC. Its protein product is CSVVTGAKNIQYF.

The chain combines TRBV4-1 with TRBJ1-2, with TRBD1 identical over 7 bases. Losses at the gene ends were 0 bases for V and 4 bases for J; bases not matched to a gene: 17. The CDR3 has 19 residues. Germline CDR1 is MGHRA and CDR2 is YSYEKL. The CDR3 DNA reads TGCGCCAGCAGCCAAGAAAAACAGGGGAACTCCGCACTAACCTATGGCTACACCTTC. Translating it yields CASSQEKQGNSALTYGYTF.

V usage is TRBV5-1 and J usage is TRBJ2-7; the match to TRBD1 covers 7 bases. This CDR3 comprises 15 residues. The V segment lost 0 bases and the J segment 1 base; nucleotides outside the gene matches: 4. Germline CDR1 and CDR2: SGHRS and YFSETQ. The CDR3 sequence: CASSLAGRGSYEQYF. The DNA of the CDR3 is TGCGCCAGCAGCTTGGCCGGCAGGGGGTCCTACGAGCAGTACTTC.

This clone came up once. CDR3 sequence: CASSSYLQETQYF. DNA of the CDR3: TGTGCCAGCAGTTCTTATCTTCAAGAGACCCAGTACTTC. The gene calls are TRBV12-3 or TRBV12-4 and TRBJ2-5; D call uncertain. V was clipped by 4 bases and J by 2 bases, with 8 bases between them. CDR3 length: 13 amino acids.

The chain employs TRBV6-5 and TRBJ1-3; tentative D call: TRBD1 (6 bases). The CDR3 length is 15 residues. Germline CDR1 MNHEY, CDR2 SVGAGI. Trimming left V 5 bases short and J 0 bases short, with 11 bases between. The CDR3 reads CASSPRTDSGNTIYF. DNA for the CDR3: TGTGCCAGCAGTCCCCGGACAGACTCTGGAAACACCATATATTTT.

This clone appeared once. This chain joins TRBV3-1 (or the pseudogene TRBV3-2) and TRBJ1-5; TRBD1 matches 8 bases. The CDR3 sequence is 13 residues long. The germline V gene encodes CDR1 LGHDT and CDR2 YNNKEL (reference sequence). The V and J ends lost 4 bases and 7 bases, in that order; junction bases with no gene match: 3. CDR3 nucleotide sequence: TGTGCCAGCAGCCGAGACAGGGGCCAGCCCCAGCATTTT. The encoded protein is CASSRDRGQPQHF.

J is TRBJ1-1 and V is TRBV7-8, with D uncertain. CDR1 is SGHVS and CDR2 is FQNEAQ in the germline V gene. V was trimmed by 5 bases and J by 1 base, leaving 11 bases between them. This CDR3 is 14 amino acids long. The DNA of the CDR3 is TGTGCCAGCAGCCCAGAGGTGCCGAACACTGAAGCTTTCTTT. This encodes CASSPEVPNTEAFF.

The chain is built from TRBV7-2 and TRBJ2-3, with 15 bases aligning to TRBD2. V shed 5 bases and J 5 bases; nucleotides not matched to a gene: 5. This CDR3 is 16 amino acids long. Looked up from germline, CDR1 is SGHTA and CDR2 is FQGNSA. The DNA for the CDR3 is TGTGCCAGCAGCCGGGGACTAGCGGGAGGTGTAGATACGCAGTATTTT. Translating gives CASSRGLAGGVDTQYF.

The chain links TRBV6-5 to TRBJ1-1, with TRBD1 as a possible D gene (6 bases). Germline CDR1 and CDR2: MNHEY and SVGAGI. With 8 bases removed from V and 1 base from J, the gap between germline ends came to 14 bases. The CDR3 length is 14 residues. The CDR3 is CASYKQGRNTEAFF. The CDR3 DNA reads TGTGCCAGCTATAAACAGGGACGGAACACTGAAGCTTTCTTT.

V is TRBV29-1 and J is TRBJ1-2, with TRBD1 identical over 10 bases. V lost 8 bases and J lost 5; bases outside the gene matches: 8. The CDR3 is 13 residues long. The germline V gene has CDR1 SQVTM and CDR2 ANQGSEA. The CDR3 DNA sequence: TGCAGCACCGGACAGGGGGGAGGGTATGGCTACACCTTC. Translation gives CSTGQGGGYGYTF.